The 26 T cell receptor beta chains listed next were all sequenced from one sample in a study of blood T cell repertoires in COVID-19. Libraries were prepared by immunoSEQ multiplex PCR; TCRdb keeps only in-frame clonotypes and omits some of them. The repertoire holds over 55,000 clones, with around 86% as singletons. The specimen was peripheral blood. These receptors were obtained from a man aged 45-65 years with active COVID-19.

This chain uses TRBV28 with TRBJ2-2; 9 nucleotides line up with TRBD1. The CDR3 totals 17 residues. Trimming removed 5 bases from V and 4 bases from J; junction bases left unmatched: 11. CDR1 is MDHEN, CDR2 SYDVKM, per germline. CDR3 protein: CASSINGQGRVTGELFF. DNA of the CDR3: TGTGCCAGCAGTATAAATGGACAGGGGAGAGTCACCGGGGAGCTGTTTTTT. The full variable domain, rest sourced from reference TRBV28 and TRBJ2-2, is DVKVTQSSRYLVKRTGEKVFLECVQDMDHENMFWYRQDPGLGLRLIYFSYDVKMKEKGDIPEGYSVSREKKERFSLILESASTNQTSMYLCASSINGQGRVTGELFFGEGSRLTVL.

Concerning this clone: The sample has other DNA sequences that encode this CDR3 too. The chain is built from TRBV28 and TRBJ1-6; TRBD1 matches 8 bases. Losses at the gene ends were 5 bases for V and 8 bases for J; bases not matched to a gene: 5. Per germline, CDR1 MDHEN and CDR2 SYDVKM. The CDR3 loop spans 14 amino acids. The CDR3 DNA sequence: TGTGCCAGCAGTCCCGGACAGGGACATTCACCCCTCCACTTT. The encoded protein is CASSPGQGHSPLHF.

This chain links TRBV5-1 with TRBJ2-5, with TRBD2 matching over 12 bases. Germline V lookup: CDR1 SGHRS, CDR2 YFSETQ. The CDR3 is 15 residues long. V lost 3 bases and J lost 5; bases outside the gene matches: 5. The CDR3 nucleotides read TGCGCCAGCAGCTCCACGACTAGCGGGAGTGAGACCCAGTACTTC. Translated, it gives CASSSTTSGSETQYF. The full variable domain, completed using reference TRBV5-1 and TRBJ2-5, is KAGVTQTPRYLIKTRGQQVTLSCSPISGHRSVSWYQQTPGQGLQFLFEYFSETQRNKGNFPGRFSGRQFSNSRSEMNVSTLELGDSALYLCASSSTTSGSETQYFGPGTRLLVL.

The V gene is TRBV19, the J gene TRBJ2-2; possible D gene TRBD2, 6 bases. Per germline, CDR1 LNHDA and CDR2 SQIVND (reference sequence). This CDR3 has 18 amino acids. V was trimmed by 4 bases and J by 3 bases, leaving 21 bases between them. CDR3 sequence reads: CASSRIGSGFVDTGELFF. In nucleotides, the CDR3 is TGTGCCAGTAGTAGAATCGGGAGCGGATTTGTGGACACCGGGGAGCTGTTTTTT.

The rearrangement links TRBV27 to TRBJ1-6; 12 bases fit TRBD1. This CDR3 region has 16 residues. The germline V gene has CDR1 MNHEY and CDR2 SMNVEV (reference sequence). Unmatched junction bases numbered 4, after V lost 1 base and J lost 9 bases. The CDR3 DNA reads TGTGCCAGCAGTTTATTGGTGGGACAGGGGGCTTCACCCCTCCACTTT. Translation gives CASSLLVGQGASPLHF.

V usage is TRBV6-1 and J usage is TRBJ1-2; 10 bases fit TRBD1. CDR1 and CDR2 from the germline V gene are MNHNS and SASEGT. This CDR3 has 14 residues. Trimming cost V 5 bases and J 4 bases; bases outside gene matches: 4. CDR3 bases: TGTGCCAGCAGTTGGACAGGGGGTTCCTATGGCTACACCTTC. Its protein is CASSWTGGSYGYTF.

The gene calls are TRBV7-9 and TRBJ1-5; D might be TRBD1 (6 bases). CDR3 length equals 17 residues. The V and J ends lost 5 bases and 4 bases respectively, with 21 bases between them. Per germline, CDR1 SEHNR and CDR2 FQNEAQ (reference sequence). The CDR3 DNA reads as TGTGCCAGCAGCCATAGTGGGGCAGGGGTCCTAAATCAGCCCCAGCATTTT. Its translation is CASSHSGAGVLNQPQHF. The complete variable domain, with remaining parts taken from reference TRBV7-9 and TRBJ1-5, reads DTGVSQNPRHKITKRGQNVTFRCDPISEHNRLYWYRQTLGQGPEFLTYFQNEAQLEKSRLLSDRFSAERPKGSFSTLEIQRTEQGDSAMYLCASSHSGAGVLNQPQHFGDGTRLSIL.

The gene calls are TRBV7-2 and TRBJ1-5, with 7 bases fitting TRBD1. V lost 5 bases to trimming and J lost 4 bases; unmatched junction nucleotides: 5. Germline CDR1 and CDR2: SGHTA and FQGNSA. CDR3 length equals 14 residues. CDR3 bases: TGTGCCAGCAGCGCCGACAGGGTTAATCAGCCCCAGCATTTT. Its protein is CASSADRVNQPQHF.

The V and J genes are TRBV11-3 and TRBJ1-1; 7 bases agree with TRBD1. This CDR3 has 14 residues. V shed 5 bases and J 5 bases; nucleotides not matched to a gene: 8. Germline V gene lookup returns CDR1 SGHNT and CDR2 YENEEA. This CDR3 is CASSTTQGITEAFF. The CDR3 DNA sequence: TGTGCCAGCAGCACCACACAGGGGATTACTGAAGCTTTCTTT.

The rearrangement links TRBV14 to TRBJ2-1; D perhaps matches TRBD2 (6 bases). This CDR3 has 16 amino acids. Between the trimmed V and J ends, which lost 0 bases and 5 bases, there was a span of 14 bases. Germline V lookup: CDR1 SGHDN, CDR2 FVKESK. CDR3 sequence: CASSQEIRGSHNEQFF. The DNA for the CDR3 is TGTGCCAGCAGCCAAGAGATCCGGGGGTCCCACAATGAGCAGTTCTTC.

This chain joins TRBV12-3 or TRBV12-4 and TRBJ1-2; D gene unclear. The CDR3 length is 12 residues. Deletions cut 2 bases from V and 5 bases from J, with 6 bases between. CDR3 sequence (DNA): TGTGCCAGCAGTTTATTATCGTATGGCTACACCTTC. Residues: CASSLLSYGYTF.

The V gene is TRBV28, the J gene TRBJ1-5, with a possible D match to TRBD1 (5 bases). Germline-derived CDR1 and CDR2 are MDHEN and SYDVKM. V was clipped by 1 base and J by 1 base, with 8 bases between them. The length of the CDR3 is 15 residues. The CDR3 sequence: CASSLSGGSNQPQHF. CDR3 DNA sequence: TGTGCCAGCAGTTTATCCGGGGGGAGCAATCAGCCCCAGCATTTT. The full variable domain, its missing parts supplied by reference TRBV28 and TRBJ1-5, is DVKVTQSSRYLVKRTGEKVFLECVQDMDHENMFWYRQDPGLGLRLIYFSYDVKMKEKGDIPEGYSVSREKKERFSLILESASTNQTSMYLCASSLSGGSNQPQHFGDGTRLSIL.

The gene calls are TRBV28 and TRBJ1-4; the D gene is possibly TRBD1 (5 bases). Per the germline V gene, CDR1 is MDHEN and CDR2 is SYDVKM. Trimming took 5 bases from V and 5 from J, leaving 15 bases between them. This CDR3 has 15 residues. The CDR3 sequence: CASSTGGGLNEKLFF. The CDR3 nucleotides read TGTGCCAGCAGTACCGGGGGAGGTTTAAATGAAAAACTGTTTTTT.

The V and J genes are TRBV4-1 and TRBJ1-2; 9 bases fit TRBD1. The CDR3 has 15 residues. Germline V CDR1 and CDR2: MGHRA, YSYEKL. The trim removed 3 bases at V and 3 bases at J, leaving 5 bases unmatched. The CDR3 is CASSQWTGVYYGYTF. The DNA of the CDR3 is TGCGCCAGCAGCCAGTGGACAGGGGTCTACTATGGCTACACCTTC.

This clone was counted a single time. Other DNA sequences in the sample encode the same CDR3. Here the CDR3 DNA reads TGTGCCAGCAGTTTGCCGGGAGAAGCTTTCTTT. This codes for CASSLPGEAFF. The rearrangement joins TRBV12-3 or TRBV12-4 to TRBJ1-1; D not resolved. V was trimmed by 3 bases and J by 8 bases, leaving 7 bases between them. The CDR3 has 11 amino acids.

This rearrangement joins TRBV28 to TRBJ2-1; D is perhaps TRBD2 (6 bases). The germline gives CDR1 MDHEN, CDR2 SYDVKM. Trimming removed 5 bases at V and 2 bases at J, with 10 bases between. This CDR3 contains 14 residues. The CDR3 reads CASSTLATYNEQFF. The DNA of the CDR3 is TGTGCCAGCAGTACCCTAGCGACCTACAATGAGCAGTTCTTC.

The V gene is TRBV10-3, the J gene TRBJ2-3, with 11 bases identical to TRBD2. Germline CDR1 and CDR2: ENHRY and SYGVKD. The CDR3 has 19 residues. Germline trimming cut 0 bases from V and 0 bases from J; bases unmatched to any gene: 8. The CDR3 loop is CAISESRGTSGASTDTQYF. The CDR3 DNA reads TGTGCCATCAGTGAGTCGAGGGGGACTAGCGGAGCTAGCACAGATACGCAGTATTTT.

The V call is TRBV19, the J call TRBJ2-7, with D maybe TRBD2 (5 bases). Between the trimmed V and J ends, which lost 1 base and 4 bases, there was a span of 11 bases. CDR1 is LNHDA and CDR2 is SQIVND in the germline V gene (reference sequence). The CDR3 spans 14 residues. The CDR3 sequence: CASSIGAGLYEQYF. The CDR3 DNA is TGTGCCAGTAGTATAGGGGCAGGACTTTACGAGCAGTACTTC.

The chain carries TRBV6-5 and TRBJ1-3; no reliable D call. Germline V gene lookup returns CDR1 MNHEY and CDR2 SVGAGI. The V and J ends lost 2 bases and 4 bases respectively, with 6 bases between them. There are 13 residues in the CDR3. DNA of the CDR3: TGTGCCAGCAGTTACGGGAGGGGAAACACCATATATTTT. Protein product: CASSYGRGNTIYF.

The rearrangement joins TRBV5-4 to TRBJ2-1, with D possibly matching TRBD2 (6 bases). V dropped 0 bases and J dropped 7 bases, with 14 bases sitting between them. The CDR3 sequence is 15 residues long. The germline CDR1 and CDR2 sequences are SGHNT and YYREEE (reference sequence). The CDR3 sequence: CASSLAGTEGNEQFF. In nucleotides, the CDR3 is TGTGCCAGCAGCTTGGCAGGGACGGAGGGGAATGAGCAGTTCTTC.

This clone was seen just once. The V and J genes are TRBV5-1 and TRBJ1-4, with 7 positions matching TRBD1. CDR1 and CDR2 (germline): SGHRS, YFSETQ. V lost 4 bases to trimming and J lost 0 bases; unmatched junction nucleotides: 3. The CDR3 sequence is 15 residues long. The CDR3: CASSADRATNEKLFF. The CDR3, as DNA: TGCGCCAGCAGCGCCGACAGGGCAACTAATGAAAAACTGTTTTTT.

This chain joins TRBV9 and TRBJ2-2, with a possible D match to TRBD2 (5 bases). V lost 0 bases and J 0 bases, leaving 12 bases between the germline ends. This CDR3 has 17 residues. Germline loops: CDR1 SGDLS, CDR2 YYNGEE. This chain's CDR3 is CASSVVPSGTNTGELFF. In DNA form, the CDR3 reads TGTGCCAGCAGCGTAGTCCCGAGCGGAACGAACACCGGGGAGCTGTTTTTT.

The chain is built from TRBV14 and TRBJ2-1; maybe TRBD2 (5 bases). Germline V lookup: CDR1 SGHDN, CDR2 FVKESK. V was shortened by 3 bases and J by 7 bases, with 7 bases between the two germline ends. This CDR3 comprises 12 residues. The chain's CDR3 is CASSQQRNEQFF. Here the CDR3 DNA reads TGTGCCAGCAGCCAGCAGCGGAATGAGCAGTTCTTC.

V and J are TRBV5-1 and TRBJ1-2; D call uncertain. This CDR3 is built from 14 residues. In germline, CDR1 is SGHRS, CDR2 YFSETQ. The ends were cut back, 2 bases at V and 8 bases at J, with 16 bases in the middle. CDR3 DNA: TGCGCCAGCAGCTTCTTAGGCGGGGAGATGGGCTACACCTTC. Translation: CASSFLGGEMGYTF.

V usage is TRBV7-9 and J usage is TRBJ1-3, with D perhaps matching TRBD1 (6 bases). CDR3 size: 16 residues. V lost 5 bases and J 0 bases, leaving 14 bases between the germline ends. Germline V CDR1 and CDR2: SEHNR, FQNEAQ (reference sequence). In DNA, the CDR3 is TGTGCCAGCAGCGAGGCAGGACAGTACTCTGGAAACACCATATATTTT. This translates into CASSEAGQYSGNTIYF.

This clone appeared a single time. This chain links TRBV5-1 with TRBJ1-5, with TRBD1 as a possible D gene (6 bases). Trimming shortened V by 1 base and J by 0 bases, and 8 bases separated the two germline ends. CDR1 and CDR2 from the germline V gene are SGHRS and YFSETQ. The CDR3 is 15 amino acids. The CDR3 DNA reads TGCGCCAGCAGCTTGTTAGGGGGTAGCAATCAGCCCCAGCATTTT. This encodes CASSLLGGSNQPQHF.